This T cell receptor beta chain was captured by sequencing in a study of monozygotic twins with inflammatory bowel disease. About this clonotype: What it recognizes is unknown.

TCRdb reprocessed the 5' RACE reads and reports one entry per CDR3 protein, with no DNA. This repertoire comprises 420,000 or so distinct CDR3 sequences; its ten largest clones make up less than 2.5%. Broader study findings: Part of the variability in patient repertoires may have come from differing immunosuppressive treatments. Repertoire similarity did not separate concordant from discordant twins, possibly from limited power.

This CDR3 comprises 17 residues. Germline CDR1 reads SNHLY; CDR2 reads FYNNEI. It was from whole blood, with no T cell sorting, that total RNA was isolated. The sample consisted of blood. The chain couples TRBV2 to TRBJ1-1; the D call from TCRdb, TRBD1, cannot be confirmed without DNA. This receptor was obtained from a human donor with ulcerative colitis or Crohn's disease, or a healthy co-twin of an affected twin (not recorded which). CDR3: CASSERPVGQGAIEAFF.